These 8 T cell receptor beta chains came from one sample sequenced in a study of T cell responses to AZD1222 COVID-19 vaccine. Data came from immunoSEQ multiplex PCR; TCRdb stores just in-frame clones and leaves some out. The sample contains roughly 150,000 clones, almost 90% of which appear only once. The material sequenced was peripheral blood, taken 28 days after the second AZD1222 dose. The receptors here all came from an adult who received the AZD1222 COVID-19 vaccine.

V and J are TRBV11-3 and TRBJ2-2; 10 bases line up with TRBD2. The CDR3 runs to 15 residues. Trimming removed 5 bases from V and 7 bases from J; junction bases left unmatched: 7. Germline V CDR1 and CDR2: SGHNT, YENEEA. The CDR3 bases are TGTGCCAGCAGCCCCTCTAGCGGGGGCCGCGGGGAGCTGTTTTTT. It encodes CASSPSSGGRGELFF.

This chain links TRBV5-5 with TRBJ1-1; a possible D gene is TRBD1 (6 bases). V was cut by 5 bases and J by 0 bases, with 17 bases left in between. CDR1 and CDR2 from the germline V gene are SGHKS and YYEKEE (reference sequence). The CDR3 sequence is 16 residues long. Written as DNA, the CDR3 is TGTGCCAGCAGTGCAGACAGGATGACAATGAACACTGAAGCTTTCTTT. It is translated as CASSADRMTMNTEAFF.

The rearrangement uses TRBV5-1 and TRBJ2-5; 9 bases match TRBD2. J lost 1 base, V lost 3 bases, and 16 bases had no gene match. Germline V gene data show CDR1 as SGHRS and CDR2 as YFSETQ. This CDR3 is 19 amino acids long. The CDR3 DNA reads as TGCGCCAGCAGCTCCAAGCCCAGCGGGGGGCCCGGGGTCCAAGAGACCCAGTACTTC. Its translation is CASSSKPSGGPGVQETQYF.

The chain links TRBV28 to TRBJ2-3; TRBD2 matches at 8 bases. The ends lost 6 bases at V and 5 bases at J; junction bases unmatched: 13. This CDR3 comprises 16 residues. Germline V gene data show CDR1 as MDHEN and CDR2 as SYDVKM. CDR3 protein: CASSAPAAGVQDTQYF. The CDR3 DNA follows: TGTGCCAGCAGCGCCCCCGCAGCGGGAGTGCAAGATACGCAGTATTTT.

The V call is TRBV9, the J call TRBJ2-1; D is possibly TRBD1 (7 bases). Trimming removed 3 bases from V and 0 bases from J, with 10 bases in between. The CDR3 spans 15 residues. CDR1 and CDR2 (germline): SGDLS, YYNGEE. The CDR3 loop reads CASSAGGSSYNEQFF. The CDR3 DNA is TGTGCCAGCAGCGCAGGGGGGAGCTCCTACAATGAGCAGTTCTTC.

This chain joins TRBV20-1 and TRBJ1-6; D may be TRBD1 (5 bases). Germline values: CDR1 DFQATT, CDR2 SNEGSKA (reference sequence). Between the trimmed V and J ends, which lost 3 bases and 8 bases, there was a span of 14 bases. There are 14 residues in the CDR3. The CDR3 DNA reads as TGCAGTGCTAGTTCTGGGGCAGCGTATTCACCCCTCCACTTT. Protein sequence: CSASSGAAYSPLHF.

The chain recombines TRBV11-3 with TRBJ2-1; 8 bases match TRBD2. With V trimmed by 4 bases and J by 4 bases, 6 bases remained unmatched. The length of the CDR3 is 15 residues. Germline CDR1 is SGHNT and CDR2 is YENEEA. The CDR3 sequence: CASSSTTSAYNEQFF. The CDR3, as DNA: TGTGCCAGCAGCTCCACGACTAGCGCTTACAATGAGCAGTTCTTC.

The chain couples TRBV28 to TRBJ1-1; possible D gene TRBD1, 6 bases. Looked up from germline, CDR1 is MDHEN and CDR2 is SYDVKM. The CDR3 totals 13 residues. Trimming pared 8 bases from V and 1 base from J, leaving 11 bases between. The CDR3 sequence is CASLGHQNTEAFF. The CDR3 nucleotides are TGTGCCAGCCTGGGACACCAGAACACTGAAGCTTTCTTT.